This TCR beta chain was sequenced in a study of spatial heterogeneity in lung cancer (dated by TCRdb to between 2018 and 2021). The study in broad terms: More beta-chain than alpha-chain transcripts were consistently detected, likely reflecting higher beta-chain transcript abundance. In the raw uncorrected reads, each unique combination of TCR and UMI appeared more than ten times on average. TCR alpha and beta repertoires were quantitatively compared across multiple tumor regions, matched nontumor lung and blood in non-small cell lung cancer. TCR repertoire features were related to nonsynonymous mutation counts determined by whole-exome sequencing of tumor tissue. At surgery, both alpha and beta chains were TCR-sequenced in about 200 tumor regions, approximately 64 matched nontumor lung samples and some 58 PBMC samples. Results and caveats for the whole study, not just this receptor: Additional single-cell paired TCR alpha and beta sequencing was considered necessary to confirm, at a functional level, the hypothesis that regional TCRs recognize regional mutations. Ubiquitous expanded tumor TCRs were detected in blood more often at tumor resection than at routine follow-up.

In light of the paper, this sample's time point label describes: sample taken at primary tumor resection. For TCR sequencing, whole RNA was extracted from tumor and nontumor lung tissue, or from cryopreserved PBMC samples, and no cell sorting was done. Donors were over 60 patients with early-stage, untreated non-small cell lung cancer from the lung TRACERx cohort. A patient was chosen for TCR sequencing only when enough RNA was available from at least two tumor regions. Reading the germline V gene gives CDR1 LGHNA and CDR2 YNFKEQ. V loses 2 bases at its end and J loses 5 bases; junction bases beyond the gene matches: 8. Reading from cysteine to phenylalanine, the CDR3 counts 15 amino acids. The read is trimmed to its CDR3 DNA, 45 bases read in frame from base 1. To note about this clonotype: Its specific antigen is unknown. No quality values exist for individual bases; no much larger clone is one base distant. Being off target in a library aimed at alpha chains, this beta chain has a size of little meaning.

The library came from 5' RACE. Sequenced on a NextSeq 500. To allow correction of PCR and sequencing errors, the TCR library protocol tagged every TCR cDNA molecule with a unique molecular identifier. Concerning the study's data processing: TCR identification, UMI-based error correction and CDR3 extraction were performed with Decombinator tools. TCRs above a frequency of 2 per 1,000, corresponding to the top 1% of the tumor frequency distribution, were defined as expanded. Renyi diversity was computed with the R vegan package after each repertoire had been subsampled 100 times to 5,000 TCRs. CDR3 similarity networks were built from amino acid triplet string-kernel similarity, with CDR3s being connected when pairwise similarity was above 0.82. TCRdb passed the public sequencing reads through fastp at Q25 and MiXCR, retaining productive beta sequences. All rows with the same CDR3 protein become a single entry with the most common DNA and genes. TCRdb's processing, not the study's, gives the V and J calls here. In this sample the table shows several thousand distinct CDR3 sequences, 34% of which occur a single time. 3.5% to 4% of the sample rests with the top ten.

This receptor chain uses TRBV4-2 and TRBJ2-5; the central 7 bases match TRBD2. The source of this sequence is a female donor with early-stage non-small cell lung cancer. The material sequenced was PBMCs, taken at surgery. The encoded CDR3 is CASSQISGPGETQYF. The DNA sequence is as follows: TGTGCCAGCAGCCAAATTAGCGGGCCTGGGGAGACCCAGTACTTC.